In this sample, the clone carrying this T cell receptor (beta chain) turned up many times. The antigen remains unidentified. The data were taken from a study of breast tumors, draining lymph nodes, adjacent tissues. TCRdb ran MiXCR on the multiplex PCR reads and lists one entry per CDR3 protein. The repertoire has approximately 130,000 distinct CDR3 sequences, 20% to 25% of them found once; the top ten carry just over 2.5%. Study observations and caveats: The lymph node origin of tumor T cells was framed as consistent with a hypothesis, not demonstrated. Luminal-like breast cancer showed significantly higher tumor–nontumor repertoire similarity than basal-like. Compared with lymph nodes, tumors were less diverse; compared with nontumor tissue, more. The data were judged consistent with most tumor T cells coming from lymph node and expanding in tumor.

Axillary draining lymph nodes of breast cancer patients supplied the node samples. Germline CDR1 and CDR2: MGHDK and SYGVNS. CDR3 length equals 15 residues. V was trimmed by 1 base and J by 2 bases, leaving 9 bases between them. The sequence derives from a female donor with breast cancer. Some clones in this sample may be carry-over from other donors' samples. The J gene is TRBJ2-1, the V gene TRBV25-1; maybe TRBD2 (6 bases). What was sequenced was axillary lymph node tissue. CDR3: CASSESGGAYNEQFF. DNA of the CDR3: TGTGCCAGCAGTGAATCCGGCGGGGCCTACAATGAGCAGTTCTTC.